This T cell receptor beta chain was documented in a study of blood T cell repertoires in COVID-19. Germline V gives CDR1 LGHDT, CDR2 YNNKEL (reference sequence). With 2 bases removed from V and 5 bases from J, the gap between germline ends came to 5 bases. CDR3 size: 12 residues. How the authors handled the data: Nucleated cell number was recorded as an estimate derived from reference gene primer amplification. Profiled with immunoSEQ multiplex PCR; TCRdb holds only in-frame clones, not every one. The DNA gave D and trimming, while V, J and clone size come from that table. This table has some 97,000 clones, approximately 90% appearing once. In this sample, this clone turned up once.

Sequencing used peripheral blood. V usage is TRBV3-1 (or the pseudogene TRBV3-2) and J usage is TRBJ2-3; D may be TRBD2 (5 bases). The sequence derives from a man in his 60s with acute or convalescent COVID-19. CDR3 bases: TGTGCCAGCAGCCAACGGGGAGATACGCAGTATTTT. Translated, it gives CASSQRGDTQYF.